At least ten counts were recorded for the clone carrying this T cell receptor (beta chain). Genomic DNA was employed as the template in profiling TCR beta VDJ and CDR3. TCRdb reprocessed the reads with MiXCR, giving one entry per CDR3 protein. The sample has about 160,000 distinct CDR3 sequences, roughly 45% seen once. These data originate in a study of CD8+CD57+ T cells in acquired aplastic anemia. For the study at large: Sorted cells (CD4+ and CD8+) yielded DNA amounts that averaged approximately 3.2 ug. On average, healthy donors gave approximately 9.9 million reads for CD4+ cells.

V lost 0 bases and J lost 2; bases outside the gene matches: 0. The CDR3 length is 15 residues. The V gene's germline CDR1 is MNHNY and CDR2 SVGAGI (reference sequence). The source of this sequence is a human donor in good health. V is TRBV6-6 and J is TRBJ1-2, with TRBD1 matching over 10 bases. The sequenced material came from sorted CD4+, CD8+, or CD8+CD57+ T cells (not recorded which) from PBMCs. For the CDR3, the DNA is TGTGCCAGCAGTTACTCGGGACAGGGGAACTATGGCTACACCTTC. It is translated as CASSYSGQGNYGYTF.